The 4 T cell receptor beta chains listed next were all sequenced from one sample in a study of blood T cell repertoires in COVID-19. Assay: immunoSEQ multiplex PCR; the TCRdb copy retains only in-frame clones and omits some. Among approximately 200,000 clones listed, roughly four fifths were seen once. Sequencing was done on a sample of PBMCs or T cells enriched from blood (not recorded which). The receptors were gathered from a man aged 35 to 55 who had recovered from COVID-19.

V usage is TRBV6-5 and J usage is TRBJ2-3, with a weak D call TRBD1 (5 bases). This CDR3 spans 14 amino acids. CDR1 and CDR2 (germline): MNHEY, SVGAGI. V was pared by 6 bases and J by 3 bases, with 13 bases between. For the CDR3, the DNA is TGTGCCAGCAGCCCACCTGGGGCAACAGATACGCAGTATTTT. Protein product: CASSPPGATDTQYF.

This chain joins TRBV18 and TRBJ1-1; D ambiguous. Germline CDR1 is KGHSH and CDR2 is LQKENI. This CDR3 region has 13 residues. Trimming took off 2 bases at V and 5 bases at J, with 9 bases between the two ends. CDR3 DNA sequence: TGTGCCAGCTCACCAGGCGCGGGGACTGAAGCTTTCTTT. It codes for CASSPGAGTEAFF.

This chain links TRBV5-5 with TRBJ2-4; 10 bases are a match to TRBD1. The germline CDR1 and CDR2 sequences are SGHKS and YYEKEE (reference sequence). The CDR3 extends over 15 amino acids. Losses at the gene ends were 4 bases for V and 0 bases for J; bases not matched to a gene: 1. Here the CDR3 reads CASSGTGVAKNIQYF. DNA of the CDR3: TGTGCCAGCAGCGGGACAGGGGTAGCCAAAAACATTCAGTACTTC.

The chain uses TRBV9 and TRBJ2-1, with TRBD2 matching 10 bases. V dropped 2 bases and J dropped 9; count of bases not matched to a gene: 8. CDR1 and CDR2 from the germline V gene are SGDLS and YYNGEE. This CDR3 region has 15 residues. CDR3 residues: CASSVQPSGGGEQFF. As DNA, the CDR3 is TGTGCCAGCAGCGTCCAACCTAGCGGGGGTGGTGAGCAGTTCTTC.